These 30 T cell receptor beta chains were sequenced from one sample in a study of blood T cell repertoires in COVID-19. The repertoire was sequenced with immunoSEQ multiplex PCR; TCRdb's copy has only in-frame clones and lacks some. Among 100,000 to 150,000 clones listed, about 90% were seen once. The sequenced sample consisted of peripheral blood. Receptors originate from a man aged 45-65 years with COVID-19, enrolled during active disease.

The rearrangement links TRBV7-3 to TRBJ2-2; D possibly corresponds to TRBD2 (6 bases). The germline V gene has CDR1 SGHTA and CDR2 FQGTGA. Trimming removed 4 bases at V and 7 bases at J, with 13 bases between. CDR3 length: 14 amino acids. This chain's CDR3 is CASSSGLDHGELFF. CDR3 coding DNA: TGTGCCAGCAGCTCGGGACTTGATCACGGGGAGCTGTTTTTT. Together with reference TRBV7-3 and TRBJ2-2, the CDR3 gives the full variable domain: GAGVSQTPSNKVTEKGKYVELRCDPISGHTALYWYRQSLGQGPEFLIYFQGTGAADDSGLPNDRFFAVRPEGSVSTLKIQRTERGDSAVYLCASSSGLDHGELFFGEGSRLTVL.

J is TRBJ2-1 and V is TRBV12-2; no check of the table's D call, TRBD1, against the DNA was made. TRBV12-2 corresponds to a pseudogene. There are 15 residues in the CDR3. CDR3 DNA sequence: TGTGCAAGTCGCCCCGACAGGAGCTCCTACAATGAGCAGTTCTTC. Amino acid sequence: CASRPDRSSYNEQFF.

V gene TRBV6-6 combines with J gene TRBJ1-5, with a weak D call TRBD1 (6 bases). Germline lookup yields CDR1 MNHNY and CDR2 SVGAGI (reference sequence). The V gene lost 10 bases and the J gene lost 4 bases, with 11 bases spanning the gap. The CDR3 loop spans 12 amino acids. The chain's CDR3 is CATTTGNQPQHF. CDR3 nucleotides: TGTGCCACCACGACAGGAAATCAGCCCCAGCATTTT.

This chain uses TRBV6-5 with TRBJ1-2; D is undetermined. This CDR3 comprises 15 residues. Germline V gene data show CDR1 as MNHEY and CDR2 as SVGAGI. The germline V and J ends were trimmed by 5 bases and 0 bases, with 13 bases remaining between them. The CDR3 sequence: CASSPMGVANYGYTF. DNA of the CDR3: TGTGCCAGCAGTCCTATGGGAGTAGCTAACTATGGCTACACCTTC.

This chain joins TRBV2 and TRBJ2-2; TRBD2 is a possible D gene (5 bases). Trimming removed 5 bases at V and 0 bases at J, with 10 bases between. The CDR3 covers 15 residues. Germline V gives CDR1 SNHLY, CDR2 FYNNEI. CDR3 in DNA: TGTGCCAGCAGTCCCCTCGGGGCGAACACCGGGGAGCTGTTTTTT. Encoded protein: CASSPLGANTGELFF.

This chain uses TRBV7-2 with TRBJ2-3; no definite D call. V lost 0 bases and J lost 3, with 4 bases in between. The CDR3 sequence is 13 residues long. Germline V CDR1 and CDR2: SGHTA, FQGNSA. CDR3 protein: CASSLAETDTQYF. CDR3 sequence (DNA): TGTGCCAGCAGCTTAGCGGAGACAGATACGCAGTATTTT. The variable domain in full, with the rest retrieved from reference TRBV7-2 and TRBJ2-3, is GAGVSQSPSNKVTEKGKDVELRCDPISGHTALYWYRQSLGQGLEFLIYFQGNSAPDKSGLPSDRFSAERTGGSVSTLTIQRTQQEDSAVYLCASSLAETDTQYFGPGTRLTVL.

This chain links TRBV14 with TRBJ2-1; the D is unclear. V lost 1 base to trimming and J lost 7 bases, with 11 bases between them. Germline V gene sequence: CDR1 SGHDN, CDR2 FVKESK. The CDR3 totals 14 residues. This CDR3 is CASSQANALNEQFF. The CDR3 DNA reads as TGTGCCAGCAGCCAAGCGAATGCGTTGAATGAGCAGTTCTTC. Drawing the rest from reference TRBV14 and TRBJ2-1, the complete variable domain is EAGVTQFPSHSVIEKGQTVTLRCDPISGHDNLYWYRRVMGKEIKFLLHFVKESKQDESGMPNNRFLAERTGGTYSTLKVQPAELEDSGVYFCASSQANALNEQFFGPGTRLTVL.

This chain uses TRBV6-1 with TRBJ1-2; D remains ambiguous. CDR3 length: 15 amino acids. Trimming removed 0 bases from V and 4 bases from J, with 12 bases in between. The germline gives CDR1 MNHNS, CDR2 SASEGT. CDR3 sequence: CASSEAHGSVYGYTF. The CDR3 bases are TGTGCCAGCAGTGAAGCCCATGGGAGCGTCTATGGCTACACCTTC.

In this sample, this clone turned up once. The J gene is TRBJ2-1, the V gene TRBV7-8, with 7 bases lining up with TRBD2. Trimming removed 1 base from V and 6 bases from J; junction bases left unmatched: 6. Germline V lookup: CDR1 SGHVS, CDR2 FQNEAQ. CDR3 length: 15 residues. CDR3 protein: CASSLVLAIGNEQFF. Here the CDR3 DNA reads TGTGCCAGCAGCTTAGTACTAGCGATCGGCAATGAGCAGTTCTTC.

This sequence joins TRBV28 and TRBJ1-1; 7 bases fit TRBD1. CDR3 size: 14 residues. Trimming cost V 5 bases and J 2 bases; bases outside gene matches: 5. Germline V gene lookup returns CDR1 MDHEN and CDR2 SYDVKM. The CDR3 DNA sequence: TGTGCCAGCAGTATACAGGGGTTCAACACTGAAGCTTTCTTT. This translates into CASSIQGFNTEAFF.

V gene TRBV7-8 combines with J gene TRBJ2-3, with D perhaps TRBD2 (6 bases). Germline V CDR1 and CDR2: SGHVS, FQNEAQ. V was cut by 5 bases and J by 0 bases, with 9 bases left in between. This CDR3 spans 14 amino acids. This CDR3 reads CASSRERSTDTQYF. The CDR3 bases are TGTGCCAGCAGCCGGGAGCGGAGCACAGATACGCAGTATTTT.

This clone was observed a few times. The chain uses TRBV6-6 and TRBJ2-3, with TRBD1 matching 9 bases. The CDR3 spans 14 residues. V dropped 4 bases and J dropped 6; count of bases not matched to a gene: 5. Germline CDR1 reads MNHNY; CDR2 reads SVGAGI (reference sequence). This CDR3 is CASSSGTGSDTQYF. The CDR3 region has the DNA TGTGCCAGCAGTTCCGGGACAGGGTCGGATACGCAGTATTTT.

The chain joins TRBV9 to TRBJ1-2, with 12 bases aligning to TRBD1. V lost 3 bases and J lost 2; bases outside the gene matches: 8. The germline gives CDR1 SGDLS, CDR2 YYNGEE. This CDR3 is built from 17 residues. The CDR3 DNA is TGTGCCAGCAGCGCCTCCGGGACAGGGGGCTCCAACTATGGCTACACCTTC. Its protein product is CASSASGTGGSNYGYTF.

V and J are TRBV18 and TRBJ2-7; 10 bases match TRBD1. J gave up 3 bases and V 5 bases, and 4 bases lay outside the gene matches. Germline V lookup: CDR1 KGHSH, CDR2 LQKENI. The length of the CDR3 is 14 residues. CDR3 loop: CASSRDRGYYEQYF. The CDR3 coding sequence is TGTGCCAGCTCAAGGGACAGGGGATACTACGAGCAGTACTTC. The variable domain in full, with the rest retrieved from reference TRBV18 and TRBJ2-7, is NAGVMQNPRHLVRRRGQEARLRCSPMKGHSHVYWYRQLPEEGLKFMVYLQKENIIDESGMPKERFSAEFPKEGPSILRIQQVVRGDSAAYFCASSRDRGYYEQYFGPGTRLTVT.

J is TRBJ2-5 and V is TRBV5-6; D remains ambiguous. The CDR3 sequence is 13 residues long. V was cut by 1 base and J by 2 bases, with 6 bases left in between. CDR1 and CDR2 from the germline V gene are SGHDT and YYEEEE. The CDR3 protein is CASSLFQQETQYF. The CDR3 coding sequence is TGTGCCAGCAGCTTGTTCCAGCAAGAGACCCAGTACTTC.

The chain is built from TRBV13 and TRBJ2-3; D is perhaps TRBD2 (7 bases). From germline, CDR1 is PRHDT and CDR2 FYEKMQ (reference sequence). The CDR3 extends over 15 amino acids. With 5 bases removed from V and 6 bases from J, the gap between germline ends came to 18 bases. The CDR3 DNA reads as TGTGCCAGCAGCCCCCGAGGGGGGGGTCGGGATACGCAGTATTTT. Amino acid sequence: CASSPRGGGRDTQYF.

This sequence joins TRBV7-9 and TRBJ1-4; no firm D call. The V gene lost 4 bases and the J gene lost 4 bases, with 7 bases spanning the gap. This CDR3 has 13 residues. Looked up from germline, CDR1 is SEHNR and CDR2 is FQNEAQ (reference sequence). The CDR3 bases are TGTGCCAGCAGCTCACCCGGTAATGAAAAACTGTTTTTT. Translation: CASSSPGNEKLFF.

This clone was picked up a small number of times. The V and J genes are TRBV7-9 and TRBJ1-4, with unresolved D. The J call may be faulty, since TRBJ2-2 better matches the DNA end. The CDR3 consists of 11 residues. In germline, CDR1 is SEHNR, CDR2 FQNEAQ (reference sequence). The CDR3 reads CASSPSAELFF. Written as DNA, the CDR3 is TGTGCCAGCAGCCCCAGTGCGGAGCTGTTTTTT.

The chain recombines TRBV19 with TRBJ1-1; D is possibly TRBD1 (6 bases). V lost 3 bases to trimming and J lost 1 base, with 9 bases between them. The CDR3 totals 14 residues. Germline loops: CDR1 LNHDA, CDR2 SQIVND (reference sequence). The DNA for the CDR3 is TGTGCCAGTAGTATGCCGGGACAGAACACTGAAGCTTTCTTT. This sequence encodes CASSMPGQNTEAFF. The full variable domain, with the rest looked up from reference TRBV19 and TRBJ1-1, is DGGITQSPKYLFRKEGQNVTLSCEQNLNHDAMYWYRQDPGQGLRLIYYSQIVNDFQKGDIAEGYSVSREKKESFPLTVTSAQKNPTAFYLCASSMPGQNTEAFFGQGTRLTVV.

The chain carries TRBV18 and TRBJ2-3; no clear D. Germline V gives CDR1 KGHSH, CDR2 LQKENI. The CDR3 loop spans 12 amino acids. V lost 5 bases and J 2 bases, leaving 5 bases between the germline ends. The CDR3: CASSFYTDTQYF. CDR3 nucleotide sequence: TGTGCCAGCTCATTCTACACAGATACGCAGTATTTT.

This clone came up once. The chain recombines TRBV9 with TRBJ2-2; 8 nucleotides align to TRBD1. The germline V gene has CDR1 SGDLS and CDR2 YYNGEE. This CDR3 comprises 14 residues. J was trimmed by 5 bases and V by 3 bases; bases with no gene match: 3. CDR3 coding DNA: TGTGCCAGCAGCGGGACAGGGAATACCGGGGAGCTGTTTTTT. It encodes CASSGTGNTGELFF.

The V call is TRBV27, the J call TRBJ2-7, with TRBD2 identical over 11 bases. Trimming at V came to 5 bases and at J to 3 bases, leaving 6 bases not matched to a gene. Per the germline V gene, CDR1 is MNHEY and CDR2 is SMNVEV (reference sequence). The CDR3 covers 15 residues. CDR3 nucleotides: TGTGCCAGCAGTCCGTCCGGGACTAGCGGCTACGAGCAGTACTTC. This sequence encodes CASSPSGTSGYEQYF.

V usage is TRBV9 and J usage is TRBJ2-5; D possibly corresponds to TRBD2 (5 bases). V lost 0 bases to trimming and J lost 0 bases, with 9 bases between them. Looked up from germline, CDR1 is SGDLS and CDR2 is YYNGEE. The CDR3 is 15 residues long. The CDR3 nucleotides read TGTGCCAGCAGCGTAGATGACGGGGACCAAGAGACCCAGTACTTC. Translation gives CASSVDDGDQETQYF. The complete variable domain, with remaining parts taken from reference TRBV9 and TRBJ2-5, reads DSGVTQTPKHLITATGQRVTLRCSPRSGDLSVYWYQQSLDQGLQFLIQYYNGEERAKGNILERFSAQQFPDLHSELNLSSLELGDSALYFCASSVDDGDQETQYFGPGTRLLVL.

The rearrangement links TRBV24-1 to TRBJ2-2; D possibly corresponds to TRBD1 (6 bases). The CDR3 contains 12 residues. Per germline, CDR1 KGHDR and CDR2 SFDVKD. The V end lost 9 bases, the J end lost 7 bases, and 11 bases lay between the germline ends. DNA for the CDR3: TGTGCCACCGCCGAAGGGGGCGGGGAGCTGTTTTTT. Amino acids: CATAEGGGELFF.

CDR3: CASSQPTGTEAFF. CDR3 DNA: TGTGCCAGCAGCCAACCCACGGGAACTGAAGCTTTCTTT. V and J are TRBV3-1 (or the pseudogene TRBV3-2) and TRBJ1-1; D is ambiguous. The CDR3 is made up of 13 amino acids. Per germline, CDR1 LGHDT and CDR2 YNNKEL (reference sequence). The ends were cut back, 2 bases at V and 5 bases at J, with 9 bases in the middle.

V and J are TRBV12-3 or TRBV12-4 and TRBJ2-2; D is ambiguous. The CDR3 is 13 residues long. V was trimmed by 6 bases and J by 4 bases, leaving 9 bases between them. CDR3 sequence (DNA): TGTGCCAGCAGGGGCAGTTTCACCGGGGAGCTGTTTTTT. This gives the protein CASRGSFTGELFF.

V and J are TRBV9 and TRBJ2-5; 8 nucleotides agree with TRBD2. This CDR3 is built from 16 residues. Germline assignment: CDR1 SGDLS and CDR2 YYNGEE. V shed 3 bases and J 0 bases; nucleotides not matched to a gene: 7. The CDR3 loop reads CASSGSGSGNQETQYF. The CDR3 nucleotides read TGTGCCAGCAGCGGGAGCGGGAGCGGGAACCAAGAGACCCAGTACTTC.

The V call is TRBV27, the J call TRBJ2-3; 9 bases match TRBD1. Germline V gene data show CDR1 as MNHEY and CDR2 as SMNVEV (reference sequence). The CDR3 extends over 16 amino acids. With V trimmed by 4 bases and J by 5 bases, 10 bases remained unmatched. The CDR3 is CASSSKLDRGVDTQYF. CDR3 bases: TGTGCCAGCAGTTCCAAACTGGACAGGGGAGTAGATACGCAGTATTTT.

There are a few counts of this clone. V is TRBV7-6 and J is TRBJ2-5; 8 bases map to TRBD1. V was clipped by 1 base and J by 4 bases; unmatched bases: 5. Germline loops: CDR1 SGHVS, CDR2 FNYEAQ. The CDR3 is 15 residues long. The CDR3 is CASSLGGQAPETQYF. DNA for the CDR3: TGTGCCAGCAGCTTAGGGGGACAGGCCCCAGAGACCCAGTACTTC.

The V call is TRBV6-1, the J call TRBJ2-7, with 7 bases identical to TRBD2. The CDR3 loop spans 13 amino acids. Germline trimming cut 3 bases from V and 6 bases from J; bases unmatched to any gene: 5. Germline CDR1 MNHNS, CDR2 SASEGT. CDR3 region: CASSEGRESEQYV. The CDR3 nucleotides read TGTGCCAGCAGTGAGGGGCGGGAGTCCGAGCAGTACGTC.